The 14 T cell receptor beta chains listed next were all sequenced from one sample in a study of spatial heterogeneity in lung cancer. Study-level findings and limits: Higher tumor mutation counts went along with higher counts of expanded intratumoral alpha and beta TCRs.

TCRdb called the 5' RACE reads again in MiXCR, with one record for every CDR3 protein. This sample has some 2,100 distinct CDR3 sequences, with 20% to 30% found just once. The time point denotes: sample taken at primary tumor resection. The antigens these receptors bind are not known. The source material was lung tumor tissue, sampled at surgery. The source of these receptors is a male donor with early-stage non-small cell lung cancer.

On this clonotype itself: The size of this beta chain means little, since it is a stray read in a library made for alpha chains. The chain recombines TRBV7-6 with TRBJ2-7; TRBD1 or TRBD2 may be the D gene (5 bases each). Per germline, CDR1 SGHVS and CDR2 FNYEAQ. V was shortened by 0 bases and J by 6 bases, with 9 bases between the two germline ends. The CDR3 has 13 residues. This CDR3 is CASSLAGTTEQYF. The CDR3 nucleotides are TGTGCCAGCAGCTTAGCGGGGACCACCGAGCAGTACTTC.

This clonotype was seen a few times. This beta chain is a stray sequence in a library constructed for alpha chains; its clone size is not meaningful. The chain uses TRBV5-1 and TRBJ2-7; possibly TRBD2 for D (5 bases). This CDR3 has 12 amino acids. The germline V gene encodes CDR1 SGHRS and CDR2 YFSETQ. V lost 0 bases and J 8 bases, leaving 9 bases between the germline ends. The CDR3 bases are TGCGCCAGCAGCTTGGGGGCTAGCCAGCAGTACTTC. Its protein product is CASSLGASQQYF.

This clonotype is labeled as medium-sized (0.01 to 0.1%). Little can be read into the size of this beta chain, an off-target read in a library designed for alpha chains. The gene calls are TRBV29-1 and TRBJ2-7; 7 bases fit TRBD2. The CDR3 sequence is 12 residues long. From germline, CDR1 is SQVTM and CDR2 ANQGSEA. V dropped 4 bases and J dropped 2; count of bases not matched to a gene: 2. Here the CDR3 reads CSVGGGPYEQYF. CDR3 DNA sequence: TGCAGCGTTGGCGGGGGTCCCTACGAGCAGTACTTC.

This clonotype appeared a few times. This beta chain represents an off-target read in a library built for alpha chains; its size is of limited meaning. The chain employs TRBV29-1 and TRBJ2-3; 7 positions match TRBD2. The CDR3 covers 12 residues. V shed 3 bases and J 7 bases; nucleotides not matched to a gene: 4. Per the germline V gene, CDR1 is SQVTM and CDR2 is ANQGSEA. The CDR3 sequence is CSVEGGSYTQYF. CDR3 in DNA: TGCAGCGTTGAGGGGGGGTCCTATACGCAGTATTTT.

By proportion, this clonotype is medium-sized. This beta chain is a stray sequence in a library constructed for alpha chains; its clone size is not meaningful. V and J are TRBV18 and TRBJ2-3; no definite D call. This CDR3 is built from 13 residues. The V gene lost 2 bases and the J gene lost 2 bases, with 5 bases spanning the gap. Germline lookup yields CDR1 KGHSH and CDR2 LQKENI. CDR3 amino acids: CASSPRVTDTQYF. CDR3 coding DNA: TGTGCCAGCTCACCAAGAGTCACAGATACGCAGTATTTT.

On this clonotype: This beta chain is a stray read from a library made for alpha chains; its abundance is not meaningful. V is TRBV6-6 and J is TRBJ2-7; tentative D call: TRBD2 (5 bases). The CDR3 totals 13 residues. Trimming cost V 0 bases and J 6 bases, with 9 bases left between them. The germline V gene encodes CDR1 MNHNY and CDR2 SVGAGI (reference sequence). The chain's CDR3 is CASSYSRSGEQYF. In DNA, the CDR3 is TGTGCCAGCAGTTACTCGAGAAGCGGCGAGCAGTACTTC.

This clonotype was found a few times. This beta chain slipped into a library made for alpha chains as a stray read, so its size is not meaningful. The chain recombines TRBV29-1 with TRBJ2-1, with 11 bases identical to TRBD2. The V and J ends lost 5 bases and 9 bases, in that order; junction bases with no gene match: 9. The CDR3 spans 14 residues. Germline CDR1 is SQVTM and CDR2 is ANQGSEA. CDR3 sequence (DNA): TGCAGCGTTATCCCTAGCGGGGGGAGGGGTGAGCAGTTCTTC. Encoded protein: CSVIPSGGRGEQFF.

In its sample, this clonotype ranks as large. Because this beta chain is a stray read in a library intended to capture alpha chains, its abundance should not be given much weight. This rearrangement joins TRBV5-5 to TRBJ2-4, with a tentative D call TRBD1 (5 bases). This CDR3 contains 12 residues. The germline V gene encodes CDR1 SGHKS and CDR2 YYEKEE (reference sequence). The V end lost 6 bases, the J end lost 8 bases, and 12 bases lay between the germline ends. CDR3 amino acids: CASTRDWDIQYF. In nucleotides, the CDR3 is TGTGCCAGCACCAGGGATTGGGACATTCAGTACTTC.

By share, this clonotype ranks as medium-sized. In a library made to pick up alpha chains, this beta chain is a stray read with a size that means little. The genes are TRBV20-1 and TRBJ2-3, with 8 bases that match TRBD2. V lost 5 bases, J lost 5 bases, and 3 bases stayed unmatched. The CDR3 extends over 12 amino acids. The germline CDR1 and CDR2 sequences are DFQATT and SNEGSKA (reference sequence). The CDR3 nucleotides read TGCAGTGCTCCCGGGGGGGGAGATACGCAGTATTTT. This codes for CSAPGGGDTQYF.

Points on this clonotype: This beta chain is a stray sequence in a library constructed for alpha chains; its clone size is not meaningful. The rearrangement uses TRBV6-6 and TRBJ2-7, with D possibly being TRBD1 (5 bases). V was clipped by 2 bases and J by 2 bases, with 10 bases between them. Germline CDR1 reads MNHNY; CDR2 reads SVGAGI (reference sequence). The CDR3 totals 14 residues. CDR3 in amino acids: CASSYPRVPYEQYF. CDR3 DNA: TGTGCCAGCAGTTACCCCAGGGTGCCCTACGAGCAGTACTTC.

Remarks on this clonotype: Since it is a stray read in a library aimed at alpha chains, this beta chain has a size that is not meaningful. The J gene is TRBJ2-7, the V gene TRBV4-1; no reliable D call. The CDR3 length is 16 residues. CDR1 and CDR2 from the germline V gene are MGHRA and YSYEKL. V was trimmed by 1 base and J by 0 bases, leaving 13 bases between them. The CDR3 DNA is TGCGCCAGCAGCCAAGCGTGGGCAGTTCGCTCCTACGAGCAGTACTTC. Amino acid sequence: CASSQAWAVRSYEQYF.

This clonotype occurred a few times. Being off target in a library aimed at alpha chains, this beta chain has a size of little meaning. The chain joins TRBV7-9 to TRBJ2-2; D is uncertain. This CDR3 comprises 12 residues. Germline assignment: CDR1 SEHNR and CDR2 FQNEAQ (reference sequence). Trimming took 3 bases from V and 6 from J, leaving 5 bases between them. Here the CDR3 reads CASSFGPGELFF. The CDR3 nucleotides read TGTGCCAGCAGCTTCGGGCCCGGGGAGCTGTTTTTT. The complete variable domain, with remaining parts taken from reference TRBV7-9 and TRBJ2-2, reads DTGVSQNPRHKITKRGQNVTFRCDPISEHNRLYWYRQTLGQGPEFLTYFQNEAQLEKSRLLSDRFSAERPKGSFSTLEIQRTEQGDSAMYLCASSFGPGELFFGEGSRLTVL.

With respect to this clonotype: Because the library targeted alpha chains, this beta chain is an off-target read whose size means little. The chain combines TRBV11-2 with TRBJ2-7, with D tentatively TRBD2 (5 bases). The CDR3 runs to 17 residues. Trimming took off 3 bases at V and 6 bases at J, with 24 bases between the two ends. Germline V gives CDR1 SGHAT, CDR2 FQNNGV. For the CDR3, the DNA is TGTGCCAGCAGCTTCGAATCCCCCCGAAGAGAGGGCGCCGAGCAGTACTTC. It translates to CASSFESPRREGAEQYF.

For this clonotype: The library was prepared for alpha chains; this beta chain is a stray read, so its frequency means little. V usage is TRBV7-2 and J usage is TRBJ2-4, with D perhaps matching TRBD2 (5 bases). Per the germline V gene, CDR1 is SGHTA and CDR2 is FQGNSA. With 3 bases removed from V and 8 bases from J, the gap between germline ends came to 11 bases. The CDR3 spans 13 residues. The chain's CDR3 is CASSFFGEHIQYF. Here the CDR3 DNA reads TGTGCCAGCAGCTTTTTCGGGGAACACATTCAGTACTTC. Combining the CDR3 with reference TRBV7-2 and TRBJ2-4 gives the whole variable domain GAGVSQSPSNKVTEKGKDVELRCDPISGHTALYWYRQSLGQGLEFLIYFQGNSAPDKSGLPSDRFSAERTGGSVSTLTIQRTQQEDSAVYLCASSFFGEHIQYFGAGTRLSVL.